Given below is one T cell receptor beta chain in context. What it binds is unknown. Sequencing of TCR beta was carried out in blood CD8+ and CD4+ T cells. The TEMRA cells underwent FACS enrichment, while the CD8+ and CD4+ T cells underwent negative isolation. V shed 5 bases and J 7 bases; nucleotides not matched to a gene: 6. The CDR3 consists of 15 residues. CDR1 and CDR2 from the germline V gene are SGHTA and FQGTGA. These data are taken from a study of CD8 T cells in Susac syndrome. Broader study findings: The authors acknowledged that their TCR sequencing and HLA analysis involved a relatively small number of individuals.

Reverse transcription used about 0.45 to 1 ug RNA and random hexamers. Amplification of TCR beta CDR3 across 54 Vbeta and 13 Jbeta was performed with immunoSEQ multiplex PCR. TCRdb fed the immunoSEQ multiplex PCR reads into MiXCR, producing one record per CDR3 protein. The table lists about 140,000 distinct CDR3 sequences, approximately 93% of them singletons, with roughly 0.29% in the top ten. The chain combines TRBV7-3 with TRBJ2-1, with 12 bases fitting TRBD2. The sequence was obtained from a human donor in good health. The specimen sequenced was CD8+ T cells from PBMCs. The CDR3 reads CASSILAGGKNEQFF. The CDR3 DNA reads as TGTGCCAGCAGCATACTAGCGGGAGGAAAAAATGAGCAGTTCTTC.